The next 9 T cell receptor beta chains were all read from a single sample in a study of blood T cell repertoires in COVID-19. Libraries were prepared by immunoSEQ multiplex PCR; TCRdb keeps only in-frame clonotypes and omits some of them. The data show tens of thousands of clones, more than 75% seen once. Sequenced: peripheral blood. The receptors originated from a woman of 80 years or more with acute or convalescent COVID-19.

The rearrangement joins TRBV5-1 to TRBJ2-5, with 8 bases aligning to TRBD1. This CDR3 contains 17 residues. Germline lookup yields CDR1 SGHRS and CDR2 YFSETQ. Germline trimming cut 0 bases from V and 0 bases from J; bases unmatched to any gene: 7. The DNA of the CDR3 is TGCGCCAGCAGCTTGGTCCCGGGACAGGCTTACCAAGAGACCCAGTACTTC. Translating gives CASSLVPGQAYQETQYF.

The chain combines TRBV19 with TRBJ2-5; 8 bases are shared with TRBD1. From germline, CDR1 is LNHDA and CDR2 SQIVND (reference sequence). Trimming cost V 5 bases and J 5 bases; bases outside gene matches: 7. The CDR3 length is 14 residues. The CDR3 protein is CASSRQGAWETQYF. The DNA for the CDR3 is TGTGCCAGTAGTCGCCAGGGGGCTTGGGAGACCCAGTACTTC.

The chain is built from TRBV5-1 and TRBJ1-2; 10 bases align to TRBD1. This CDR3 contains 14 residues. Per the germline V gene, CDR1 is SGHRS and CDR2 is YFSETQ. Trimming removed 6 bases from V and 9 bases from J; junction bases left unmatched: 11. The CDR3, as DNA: TGCGCCAGCACAACCTCCGGGACAGGGGAGAGCTACACCTTC. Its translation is CASTTSGTGESYTF.

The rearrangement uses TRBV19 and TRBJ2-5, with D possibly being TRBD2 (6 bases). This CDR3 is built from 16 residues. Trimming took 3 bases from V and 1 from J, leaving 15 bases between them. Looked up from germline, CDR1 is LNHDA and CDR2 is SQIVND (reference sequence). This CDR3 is CASSIGRGLSQETQYF. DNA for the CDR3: TGTGCCAGTAGTATCGGACGGGGGTTATCCCAAGAGACCCAGTACTTC.

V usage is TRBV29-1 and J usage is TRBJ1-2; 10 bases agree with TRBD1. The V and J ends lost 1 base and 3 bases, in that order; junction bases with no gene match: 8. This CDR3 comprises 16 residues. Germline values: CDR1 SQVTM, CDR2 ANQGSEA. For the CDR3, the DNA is TGCAGCGTTGAAGGGGACAGGGGAGGGATGGACTATGGCTACACCTTC. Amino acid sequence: CSVEGDRGGMDYGYTF.

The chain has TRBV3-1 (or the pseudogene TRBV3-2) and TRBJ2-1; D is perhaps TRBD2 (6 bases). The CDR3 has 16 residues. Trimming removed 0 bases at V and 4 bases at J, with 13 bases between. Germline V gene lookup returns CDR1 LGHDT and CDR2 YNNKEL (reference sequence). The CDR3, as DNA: TGTGCCAGCAGCCAAGATAGGGCGGGGTGGTACAATGAGCAGTTCTTC. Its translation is CASSQDRAGWYNEQFF.

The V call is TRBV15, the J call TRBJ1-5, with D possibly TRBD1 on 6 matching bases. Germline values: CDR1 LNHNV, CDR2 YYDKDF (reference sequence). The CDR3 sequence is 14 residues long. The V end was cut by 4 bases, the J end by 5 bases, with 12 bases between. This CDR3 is CATSKGGGDQPQHF. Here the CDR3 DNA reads TGTGCCACCAGCAAGGGGGGGGGTGATCAGCCCCAGCATTTT.

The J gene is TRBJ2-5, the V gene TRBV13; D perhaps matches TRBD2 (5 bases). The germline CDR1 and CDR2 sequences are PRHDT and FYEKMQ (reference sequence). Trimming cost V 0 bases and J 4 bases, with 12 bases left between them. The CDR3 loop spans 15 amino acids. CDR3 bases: TGTGCCAGCAGCTTAGGCGGCCCGGGGAGAGAGACCCAGTACTTC. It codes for CASSLGGPGRETQYF.

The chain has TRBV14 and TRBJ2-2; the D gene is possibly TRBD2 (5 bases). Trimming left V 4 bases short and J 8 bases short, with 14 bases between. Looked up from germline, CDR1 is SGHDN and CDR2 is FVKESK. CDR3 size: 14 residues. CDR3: CASSPVGRGGELFF. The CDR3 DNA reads TGTGCCAGCAGCCCCGTTGGTCGGGGAGGGGAGCTGTTTTTT. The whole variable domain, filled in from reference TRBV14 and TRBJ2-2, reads EAGVTQFPSHSVIEKGQTVTLRCDPISGHDNLYWYRRVMGKEIKFLLHFVKESKQDESGMPNNRFLAERTGGTYSTLKVQPAELEDSGVYFCASSPVGRGGELFFGEGSRLTVL.